Listed below are T cell receptor beta chains from one sample, sequenced in a study of CD8 T cells in ankylosing spondylitis. TCRdb re-called the 5' RACE reads with MiXCR, one entry per CDR3 protein. The data contain approximately 150,000 distinct CDR3 sequences, 17% of them seen just once; the ten biggest clones take up roughly 30%. Sequencing used blood, either unsorted or a sorted T cell fraction (not recorded which). These receptors were collected from a male donor with ankylosing spondylitis. Each CDR3 is given with its conserved first and last residue. D genes are given only for firm matches. Clone size is not always given. Where it is, it says once, few, many or a class for expanded clones.

v_gene,d_gene,j_gene,abundance,CDR3aa,CDR3nt
TRBV29-1,-,TRBJ2-2,many,CSVQGGANTGELFF,TGCAGCGTACAGGGAGGGGCGAACACCGGGGAGCTGTTTTTT
TRBV20-1,TRBD2,TRBJ2-5,-,CSAPPRGGRVETQYF,TGCAGTGCCCCCCCTAGGGGCGGGAGGGTTGAGACCCAGTACTTC
TRBV28,-,TRBJ2-4,many,CASSPDRIHTLAKNIQYF,TGTGCCAGCAGTCCTGACAGGATTCATACCCTAGCCAAAAACATTCAGTACTTC
TRBV10-2,TRBD1,TRBJ1-4,-,CASRDRPGSNEKLFF,TGCGCCAGCAGGGACAGGCCGGGGTCTAATGAAAAACTGTTTTTT
TRBV27,-,TRBJ2-1,few,CASRRHNEQFF,TGTGCCAGCAGGCGGCACAATGAGCAGTTCTTC
TRBV20-1,-,TRBJ2-2,-,CSARVYGGPGELFF,TGCAGTGCTAGAGTCTACGGGGGCCCCGGGGAGCTGTTTTTT
TRBV6-1,TRBD2,TRBJ2-1,-,CASSLGTSVYNEQFF,TGTGCCAGCAGTCTAGGGACTAGCGTATACAATGAGCAGTTCTTC
TRBV6-2/TRBV6-3,-,TRBJ1-3,-,CASTEAYSGNTIYF,TGTGCCAGCACCGAGGCTTACTCTGGAAACACCATATATTTT
TRBV12-3/TRBV12-4,-,TRBJ2-1,-,CASSFWQGSPNEQFF,TGTGCCAGCAGTTTTTGGCAGGGAAGTCCCAATGAGCAGTTCTTC
TRBV11-2,-,TRBJ2-7,-,CASSFGAQTYEQYF,TGTGCCAGCAGCTTTGGGGCCCAAACCTACGAGCAGTACTTC
TRBV15,TRBD1,TRBJ2-7,-,CATSPGTGSYEQYF,TGTGCCACTTCCCCCGGGACAGGGTCCTACGAGCAGTACTTC
TRBV4-1,-,TRBJ2-3,-,CASSPYLHGTDTQYF,TGCGCCAGCAGCCCCTATCTGCACGGCACAGATACGCAGTATTTT
TRBV28,-,TRBJ2-5,-,CASRSHPLSQTQYF,TGTGCCAGCAGATCCCACCCTCTTTCCCAGACCCAGTACTTC
TRBV5-1,-,TRBJ1-1,-,CASSPTSGTEAFF,TGCGCCAGCAGCCCCACGAGTGGGACTGAAGCTTTCTTT
TRBV15,-,TRBJ1-5,few,CATSRDLRGRGQPQHF,TGTGCCACCAGCAGAGATCTCAGGGGCAGGGGACAGCCCCAGCATTTT
TRBV7-3,-,TRBJ2-1,few,CASSLEADLGGEQFF,TGTGCCAGCAGCTTAGAGGCAGACCTAGGGGGTGAGCAGTTCTTC
TRBV11-1,-,TRBJ2-1,few,CASSFSAHKGPSYNEQFF,TGTGCCAGCAGCTTTTCCGCGCACAAGGGGCCTTCCTACAATGAGCAGTTCTTC